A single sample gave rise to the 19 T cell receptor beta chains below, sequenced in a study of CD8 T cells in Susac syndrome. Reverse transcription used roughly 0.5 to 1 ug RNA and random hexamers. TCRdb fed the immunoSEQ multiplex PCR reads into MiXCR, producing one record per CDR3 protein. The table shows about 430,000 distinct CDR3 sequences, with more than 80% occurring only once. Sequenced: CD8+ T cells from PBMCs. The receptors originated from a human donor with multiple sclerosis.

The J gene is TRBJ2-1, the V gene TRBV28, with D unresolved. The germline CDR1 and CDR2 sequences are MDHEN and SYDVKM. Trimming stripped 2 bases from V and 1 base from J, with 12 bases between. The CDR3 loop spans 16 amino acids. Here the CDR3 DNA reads TGTGCCAGCAGTTTAGGAATAGGGAATTCCTACAATGAGCAGTTCTTC. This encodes CASSLGIGNSYNEQFF.

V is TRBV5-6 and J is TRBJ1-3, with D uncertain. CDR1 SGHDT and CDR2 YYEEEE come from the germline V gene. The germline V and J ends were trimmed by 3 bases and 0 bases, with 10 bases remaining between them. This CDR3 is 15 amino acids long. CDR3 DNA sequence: TGTGCCAGCAGCTCCCCAATCAGCTCTGGAAACACCATATATTTT. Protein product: CASSSPISSGNTIYF.

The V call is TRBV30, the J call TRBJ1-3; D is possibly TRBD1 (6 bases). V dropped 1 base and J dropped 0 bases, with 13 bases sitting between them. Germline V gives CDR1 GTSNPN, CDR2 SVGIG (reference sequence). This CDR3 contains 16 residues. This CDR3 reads CAWSEDRPSSGNTIYF. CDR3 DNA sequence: TGTGCCTGGAGTGAGGACAGACCGAGCTCTGGAAACACCATATATTTT.

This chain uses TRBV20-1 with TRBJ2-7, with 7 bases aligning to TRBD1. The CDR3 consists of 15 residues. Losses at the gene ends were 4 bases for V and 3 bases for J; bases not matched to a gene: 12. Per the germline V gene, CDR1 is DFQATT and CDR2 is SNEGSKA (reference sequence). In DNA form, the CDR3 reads TGCAGTGCTAAAGTGGGGACAGAAGAAAACTACGAGCAGTACTTC. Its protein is CSAKVGTEENYEQYF.

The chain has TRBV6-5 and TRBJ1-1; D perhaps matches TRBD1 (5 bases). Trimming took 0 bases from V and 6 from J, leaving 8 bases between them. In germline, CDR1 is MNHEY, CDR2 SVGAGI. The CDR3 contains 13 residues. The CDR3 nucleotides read TGTGCCAGCAGTTACTCGCAGGGAGCTGAAGCTTTCTTT. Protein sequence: CASSYSQGAEAFF.

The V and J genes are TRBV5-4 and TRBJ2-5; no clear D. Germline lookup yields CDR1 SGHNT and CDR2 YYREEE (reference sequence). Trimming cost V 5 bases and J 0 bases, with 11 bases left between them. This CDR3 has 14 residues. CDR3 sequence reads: CASSLGPDQETQYF. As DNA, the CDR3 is TGTGCCAGCAGTTTAGGGCCGGACCAAGAGACCCAGTACTTC.

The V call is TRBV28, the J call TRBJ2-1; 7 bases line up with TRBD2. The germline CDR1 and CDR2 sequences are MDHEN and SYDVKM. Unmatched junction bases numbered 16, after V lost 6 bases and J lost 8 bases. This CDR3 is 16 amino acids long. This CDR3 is CASRFPREGSWDEQFF. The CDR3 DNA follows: TGTGCCAGCAGATTTCCCAGGGAGGGGAGTTGGGATGAGCAGTTCTTC.

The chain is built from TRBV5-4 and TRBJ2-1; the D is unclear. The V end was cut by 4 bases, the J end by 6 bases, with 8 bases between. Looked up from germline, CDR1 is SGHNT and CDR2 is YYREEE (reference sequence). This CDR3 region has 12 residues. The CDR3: CASSPGVNEQFF. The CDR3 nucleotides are TGTGCCAGCAGCCCCGGAGTCAATGAGCAGTTCTTC.

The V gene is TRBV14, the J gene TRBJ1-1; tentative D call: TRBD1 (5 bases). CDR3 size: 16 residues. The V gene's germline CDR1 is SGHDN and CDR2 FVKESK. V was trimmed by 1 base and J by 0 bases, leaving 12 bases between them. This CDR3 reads CASSQVGPDMNTEAFF. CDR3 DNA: TGTGCCAGCAGCCAAGTGGGACCAGACATGAACACTGAAGCTTTCTTT.

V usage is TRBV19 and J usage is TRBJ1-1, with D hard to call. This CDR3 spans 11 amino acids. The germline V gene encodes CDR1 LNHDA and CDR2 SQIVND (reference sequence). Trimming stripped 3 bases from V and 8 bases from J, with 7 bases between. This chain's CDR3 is CASSMSNEAFF. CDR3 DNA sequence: TGTGCCAGTAGTATGAGCAACGAAGCTTTCTTT.

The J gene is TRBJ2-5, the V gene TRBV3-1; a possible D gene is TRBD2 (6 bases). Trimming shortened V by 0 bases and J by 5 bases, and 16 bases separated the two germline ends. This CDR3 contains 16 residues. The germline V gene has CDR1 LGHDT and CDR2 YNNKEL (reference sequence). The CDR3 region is CASSQEISGHGETQYF. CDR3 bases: TGTGCCAGCAGCCAAGAGATTAGCGGCCATGGGGAGACCCAGTACTTC.

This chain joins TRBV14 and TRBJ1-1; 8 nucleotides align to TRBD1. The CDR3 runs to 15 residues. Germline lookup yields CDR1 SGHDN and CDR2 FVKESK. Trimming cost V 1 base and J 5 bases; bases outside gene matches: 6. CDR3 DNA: TGTGCCAGCAGCCAAGTTCAGGGGGCAAGGACTGAAGCTTTCTTT. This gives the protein CASSQVQGARTEAFF.

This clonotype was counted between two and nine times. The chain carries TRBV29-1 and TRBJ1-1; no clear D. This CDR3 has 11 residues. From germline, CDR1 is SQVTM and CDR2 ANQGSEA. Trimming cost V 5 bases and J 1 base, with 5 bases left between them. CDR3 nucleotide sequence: TGCAGCGTTCCGACGAACACTGAAGCTTTCTTT. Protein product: CSVPTNTEAFF.

The CDR3 nucleotides are TGTGCCAGCAGCTTATTCGAGGCGGGTAATGAAAAACTGTTTTTT. Translating it yields CASSLFEAGNEKLFF. J is TRBJ1-4 and V is TRBV7-4, with D uncertain. The germline V gene encodes CDR1 SGHVT and CDR2 SQSDAQ. V shed 2 bases and J shed 4 bases, with 11 bases lying between them. This CDR3 region has 15 residues.

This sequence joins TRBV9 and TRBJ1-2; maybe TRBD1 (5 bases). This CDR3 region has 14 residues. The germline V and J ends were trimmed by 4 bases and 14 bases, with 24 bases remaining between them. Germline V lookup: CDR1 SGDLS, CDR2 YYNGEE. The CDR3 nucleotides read TGTGCCAGCAGCCCCCGAGGAGGGGCCAAGATTGGGACCTTC. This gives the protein CASSPRGGAKIGTF.

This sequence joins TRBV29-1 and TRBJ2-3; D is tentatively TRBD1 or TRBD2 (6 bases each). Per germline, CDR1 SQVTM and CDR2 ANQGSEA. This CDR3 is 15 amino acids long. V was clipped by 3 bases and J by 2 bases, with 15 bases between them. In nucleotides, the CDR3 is TGCAGCGTTGACCGGGGGCGAGAGTTCACAGATACGCAGTATTTT. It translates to CSVDRGREFTDTQYF.

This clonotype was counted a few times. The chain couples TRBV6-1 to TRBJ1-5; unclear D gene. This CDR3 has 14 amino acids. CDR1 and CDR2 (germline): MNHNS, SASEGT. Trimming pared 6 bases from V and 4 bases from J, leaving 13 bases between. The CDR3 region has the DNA TGTGCCAGCAGCCCAGACGGCCGGAATCAGCCCCAGCATTTT. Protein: CASSPDGRNQPQHF.

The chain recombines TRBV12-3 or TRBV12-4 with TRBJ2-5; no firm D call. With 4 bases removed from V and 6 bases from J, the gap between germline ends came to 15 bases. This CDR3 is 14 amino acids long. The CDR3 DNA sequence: TGTGCCAGCAGTTCCTCCCTCGCGCCGCAGACCCAGTACTTC. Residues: CASSSSLAPQTQYF.

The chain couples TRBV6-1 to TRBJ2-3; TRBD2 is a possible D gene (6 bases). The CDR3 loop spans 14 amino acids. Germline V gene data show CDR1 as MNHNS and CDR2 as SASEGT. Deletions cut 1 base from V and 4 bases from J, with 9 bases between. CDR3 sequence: CASSEEERADTQYF. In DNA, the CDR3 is TGTGCCAGCAGTGAAGAGGAGCGGGCAGATACGCAGTATTTT.